Presented here are 21 T cell receptor beta chains from one specimen sequenced in a study of blood T cell repertoires in COVID-19. Sequencing used immunoSEQ multiplex PCR; TCRdb keeps in-frame clones, though not all of them. The data hold some 50,000 clones, with 87% observed a single time. The sequenced sample was peripheral blood. The receptors were sampled from a man aged 50 to 59 with acute or convalescent COVID-19.

The sample holds one count of this clone. This chain joins TRBV10-3 and TRBJ1-2; tentatively, D is TRBD1 (6 bases). The V gene lost 0 bases and the J gene lost 5 bases, with 10 bases spanning the gap. This CDR3 is built from 14 residues. CDR1 is ENHRY and CDR2 is SYGVKD in the germline V gene. The CDR3 here is CAISESGAEYGYTF. The CDR3 DNA sequence: TGTGCCATCAGTGAGTCGGGGGCGGAATATGGCTACACCTTC.

This chain links TRBV18 with TRBJ1-1; D might be TRBD1 (5 bases). The CDR3 covers 16 residues. Germline V gene lookup returns CDR1 KGHSH and CDR2 LQKENI. Trimming left V 3 bases short and J 3 bases short, with 17 bases between. The DNA of the CDR3 is TGTGCCAGCTCACCCCGGGTCGGGGGAGGGGACACTGAAGCTTTCTTT. This sequence encodes CASSPRVGGGDTEAFF.

This clone was observed a single time. This rearrangement joins TRBV2 to TRBJ1-5; D remains unclear. Germline lookup yields CDR1 SNHLY and CDR2 FYNNEI. V lost 4 bases and J 7 bases, leaving 14 bases between the germline ends. CDR3 size: 14 residues. CDR3 region: CASSGFGMAQPQHF. CDR3 DNA sequence: TGTGCCAGCAGTGGTTTCGGGATGGCGCAGCCCCAGCATTTT.

The rearrangement uses TRBV9 and TRBJ2-1; TRBD2 matches at 8 bases. This CDR3 region has 14 residues. V lost 4 bases and J lost 5; bases outside the gene matches: 5. CDR1 SGDLS and CDR2 YYNGEE come from the germline V gene. CDR3 sequence reads: CASSSAGAHNEQFF. The CDR3 bases are TGTGCCAGCAGCTCAGCGGGAGCACACAATGAGCAGTTCTTC.

The rearrangement links TRBV29-1 to TRBJ2-7; 8 bases map to TRBD2. The CDR3 runs 19 residues. Unmatched junction bases numbered 18, after V lost 1 base and J lost 1 base. The germline gives CDR1 SQVTM, CDR2 ANQGSEA. The CDR3 region has the DNA TGCAGCGTTGAAGCCGGGGGGGTTAGCGGCCGCGCACAGTCCTACGAGCAGTACTTC. It translates to CSVEAGGVSGRAQSYEQYF.

The gene calls are TRBV6-5 and TRBJ2-7; 7 bases are a match to TRBD2. After removal of 7 bases from V and 0 bases from J, the junction contained 9 bases not matched to a gene. The CDR3 is made up of 15 amino acids. The V gene's germline CDR1 is MNHEY and CDR2 SVGAGI. CDR3 loop: CASTNPSGGSYEQYF. The CDR3 DNA follows: TGTGCCAGCACCAACCCTTCGGGGGGCTCCTACGAGCAGTACTTC.

This sequence joins TRBV30 and TRBJ2-2; the match to TRBD2 covers 9 bases. Trimming cost V 1 base and J 6 bases; bases outside gene matches: 9. The germline V gene has CDR1 GTSNPN and CDR2 SVGIG (reference sequence). This CDR3 region has 16 residues. The CDR3 coding sequence is TGTGCCTGGAGTGGTCTAGCGGGATCTTCGGCCGGGGAGCTGTTTTTT. Its translation: CAWSGLAGSSAGELFF. The variable domain in full, with the rest retrieved from reference TRBV30 and TRBJ2-2, is SQTIHQWPATLVQPVGSPLSLECTVEGTSNPNLYWYRQAAGRGLQLLFYSVGIGQISSEVPQNLSASRPQDRQFILSSKKLLLSDSGFYLCAWSGLAGSSAGELFFGEGSRLTVL.

This chain links TRBV6-1 with TRBJ2-2, with a tentative D call TRBD1 (6 bases). CDR3 length: 19 amino acids. With 2 bases removed from V and 2 bases from J, the gap between germline ends came to 21 bases. Germline CDR1 and CDR2: MNHNS and SASEGT. CDR3 bases: TGTGCCAGCAGTGAAAGGCAGGGGCCAACTTTTGTAAACACCGGGGAGCTGTTTTTT. Translated: CASSERQGPTFVNTGELFF.

The rearrangement links TRBV18 to TRBJ2-2, with D maybe TRBD1 (6 bases). V shed 6 bases and J shed 1 base, with 9 bases lying between them. This CDR3 has 14 amino acids. Germline V lookup: CDR1 KGHSH, CDR2 LQKENI. Here the CDR3 reads CASSDSLNTGELFF. CDR3 DNA: TGTGCCAGCTCGGACAGCTTGAACACCGGGGAGCTGTTTTTT.

This chain connects TRBV7-9 to TRBJ1-4, with 7 nucleotides matching TRBD1. The germline V gene encodes CDR1 SEHNR and CDR2 FQNEAQ (reference sequence). With 8 bases clipped from V and 8 bases from J, the junction kept 11 bases outside the gene matches. The CDR3 is 14 residues long. The CDR3 protein is CASSYPGGGEKLFF. CDR3 DNA: TGTGCCAGCTCTTACCCAGGGGGAGGAGAAAAACTGTTTTTT. Complete variable domain (other parts from reference TRBV7-9 and TRBJ1-4): DTGVSQNPRHKITKRGQNVTFRCDPISEHNRLYWYRQTLGQGPEFLTYFQNEAQLEKSRLLSDRFSAERPKGSFSTLEIQRTEQGDSAMYLCASSYPGGGEKLFFGSGTQLSVL.

V is TRBV12-1 and J is TRBJ2-7; the D call TRBD2 from the table was never checked on the DNA. TRBV12-1 is listed as a pseudogene. There are 17 residues in the CDR3. The CDR3 spells CASSHTRRTSGRYEQYF. CDR3 nucleotide sequence: TGTGCCAGCAGCCATACCCGGCGGACTAGCGGGAGATACGAGCAGTACTTC.

V is TRBV28 and J is TRBJ2-7, with a possible D match to TRBD2 (6 bases). V dropped 5 bases and J dropped 0 bases, with 14 bases sitting between them. This CDR3 contains 15 residues. CDR1 and CDR2 from the germline V gene are MDHEN and SYDVKM. In DNA form, the CDR3 reads TGTGCCAGCAGTGTGGGACTTTTTAGCTCCTACGAGCAGTACTTC. Translated, it gives CASSVGLFSSYEQYF.

The chain has TRBV6-5 and TRBJ2-1, with D uncertain. There are 14 residues in the CDR3. V was clipped by 7 bases and J by 6 bases, with 16 bases between them. CDR1 is MNHEY, CDR2 SVGAGI, per germline. CDR3 region: CASTLMETSNEQFF. The CDR3 DNA is TGTGCCAGCACCCTCATGGAGACTTCCAATGAGCAGTTCTTC.

The V gene is TRBV30, the J gene TRBJ1-5; no clear D gene. The CDR3 runs 12 residues. V lost 2 bases and J 0 bases, leaving 2 bases between the germline ends. Germline loops: CDR1 GTSNPN, CDR2 SVGIG (reference sequence). CDR3 sequence (DNA): TGTGCCTGGAGTTATAGCAATCAGCCCCAGCATTTT. It translates to CAWSYSNQPQHF.

The rearrangement links TRBV2 to TRBJ2-2; 8 bases are a match to TRBD1. CDR1 is SNHLY, CDR2 FYNNEI, per germline. CDR3 length: 16 amino acids. With 2 bases clipped from V and 5 bases from J, the junction kept 7 bases outside the gene matches. The CDR3, as DNA: TGTGCCAGCAGTGAATTTGCGGGACAGGTGACCGGGGAGCTGTTTTTT. The encoded protein is CASSEFAGQVTGELFF.

This chain joins TRBV11-2 and TRBJ2-1; 8 bases match TRBD1. There are 16 residues in the CDR3. Losses at the gene ends were 0 bases for V and 4 bases for J; bases not matched to a gene: 5. Germline CDR1 reads SGHAT; CDR2 reads FQNNGV. CDR3 sequence (DNA): TGTGCCAGCAGCTTAGAAGACAGGGGTTTTTACAATGAGCAGTTCTTC. Encoded protein: CASSLEDRGFYNEQFF.

The chain recombines TRBV14 with TRBJ1-1, with D possibly TRBD1 on 6 matching bases. The germline gives CDR1 SGHDN, CDR2 FVKESK. The CDR3 loop spans 16 amino acids. Trimming took 5 bases from V and 2 from J, leaving 18 bases between them. In nucleotides, the CDR3 is TGTGCCAGCAGCGGAGTGTACAGGGACATTAACACTGAAGCTTTCTTT. Its protein is CASSGVYRDINTEAFF.

The chain combines TRBV14 with TRBJ2-1, with 11 positions matching TRBD2. In germline, CDR1 is SGHDN, CDR2 FVKESK. The CDR3 has 16 residues. Trimming took 4 bases from V and 7 from J; bases not matched to a gene: 9. The CDR3 reads CASSRSLAGVRNEQFF. The CDR3 DNA follows: TGTGCCAGCAGCCGATCACTAGCGGGAGTCCGTAATGAGCAGTTCTTC.

The sample holds one count of this clone. The chain joins TRBV3-1 (or the pseudogene TRBV3-2) to TRBJ1-2; 9 nucleotides align to TRBD1. This CDR3 has 15 amino acids. V trimming: 2 bases; J trimming: 5 bases; junction bases outside the gene matches: 6. CDR1 is LGHDT, CDR2 YNNKEL, per germline (reference sequence). CDR3 region: CASSQNGGTGYGYTF. The CDR3 region has the DNA TGTGCCAGCAGCCAAAACGGCGGGACAGGGTATGGCTACACCTTC.

The chain carries TRBV5-5 and TRBJ2-7; maybe TRBD1 (6 bases). The germline CDR1 and CDR2 sequences are SGHKS and YYEKEE (reference sequence). Trimming pared 1 base from V and 4 bases from J, leaving 15 bases between. The CDR3 consists of 15 residues. CDR3 sequence: CASSLPLLTGYEQYF. The CDR3 DNA follows: TGTGCCAGCAGCTTGCCGCTATTGACAGGTTACGAGCAGTACTTC. The full variable domain, rest sourced from reference TRBV5-5 and TRBJ2-7, is DAGVTQSPTHLIKTRGQQVTLRCSPISGHKSVSWYQQVLGQGPQFIFQYYEKEERGRGNFPDRFSARQFPNYSSELNVNALLLGDSALYLCASSLPLLTGYEQYFGPGTRLTVT.

This chain links TRBV3-1 (or the pseudogene TRBV3-2) with TRBJ1-6; the match to TRBD1 covers 10 bases. Per the germline V gene, CDR1 is LGHDT and CDR2 is YNNKEL (reference sequence). V trimming: 2 bases; J trimming: 5 bases; junction bases outside the gene matches: 6. The CDR3 sequence is 17 residues long. The CDR3 nucleotides are TGTGCCAGCAGCCAACATCGCGGGACAGGGGATAATTCACCCCTCCACTTT. Its translation: CASSQHRGTGDNSPLHF.